This TCR beta chain was identified during a study of Ad26.COV2.S vaccination and SARS-CoV-2 variants. The treatment denotes: about 20 received Ad26.COV2.S at low or high dose, single or two shots; several received placebo; per-sample allocation not given. Sampling occurred on day 63 after the first vaccine or placebo injection. Details on this clone: Its antigen is not identified.

Regarding the study as a whole: Reported post-vaccination CD8+ and CD4+ T cell responses to spike showed substantial breadth. Spike-specific TCR breadth in vaccine recipients exceeded that seen in placebo recipients.

Method: immunoSEQ multiplex PCR; TCRdb's copy keeps in-frame clones and lacks some. Of hundreds of thousands of clones listed, 92% are singletons. The CDR3 spans 13 residues. In germline, CDR1 is LGHNT, CDR2 FRNRAP. V dropped 6 bases and J dropped 6 bases, with 11 bases sitting between them. The starting material was peripheral blood, obtained in a trial of Ad26.COV2.S vaccine versus placebo. The receptor comes from a person between 18 and 65 years old who received the Ad26.COV2.S COVID-19 vaccine or a placebo. V is TRBV12-5 and J is TRBJ2-2, with a possible D match to TRBD1 (6 bases). In DNA, the CDR3 is TGTGCTAGTGGATCGAACAGGGCCGGGGAGCTGTTTTTT. Amino acids: CASGSNRAGELFF.